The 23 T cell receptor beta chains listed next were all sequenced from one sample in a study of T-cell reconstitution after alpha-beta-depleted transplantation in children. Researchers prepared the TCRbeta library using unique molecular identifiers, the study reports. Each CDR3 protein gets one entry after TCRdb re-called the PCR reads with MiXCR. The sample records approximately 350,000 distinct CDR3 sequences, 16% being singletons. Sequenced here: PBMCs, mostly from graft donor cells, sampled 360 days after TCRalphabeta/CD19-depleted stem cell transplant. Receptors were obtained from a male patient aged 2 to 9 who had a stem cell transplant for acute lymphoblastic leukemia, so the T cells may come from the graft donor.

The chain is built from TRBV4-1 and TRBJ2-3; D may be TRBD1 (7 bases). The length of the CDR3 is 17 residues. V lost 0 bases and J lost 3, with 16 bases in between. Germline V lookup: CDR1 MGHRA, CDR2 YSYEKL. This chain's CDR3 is CASSQDQGRGVTDTQYF. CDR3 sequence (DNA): TGCGCCAGCAGCCAAGATCAGGGCAGGGGGGTGACAGATACGCAGTATTTT.

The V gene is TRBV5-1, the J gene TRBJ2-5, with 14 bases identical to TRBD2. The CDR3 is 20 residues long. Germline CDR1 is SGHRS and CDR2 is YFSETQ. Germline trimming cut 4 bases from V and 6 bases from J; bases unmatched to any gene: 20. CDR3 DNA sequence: TGCGCCAGCAGCCTCGTGGGACTAGCGGGAGAGGATTATCCCGACAAGACCCAGTACTTC. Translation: CASSLVGLAGEDYPDKTQYF. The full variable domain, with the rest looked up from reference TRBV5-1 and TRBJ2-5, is KAGVTQTPRYLIKTRGQQVTLSCSPISGHRSVSWYQQTPGQGLQFLFEYFSETQRNKGNFPGRFSGRQFSNSRSEMNVSTLELGDSALYLCASSLVGLAGEDYPDKTQYFGPGTRLLVL.

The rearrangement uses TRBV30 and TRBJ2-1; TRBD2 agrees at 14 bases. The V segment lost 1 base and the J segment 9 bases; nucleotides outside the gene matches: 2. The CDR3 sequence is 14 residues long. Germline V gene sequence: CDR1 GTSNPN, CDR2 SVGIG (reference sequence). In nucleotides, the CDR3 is TGTGCCTGGAGTGGGGGACTAGCGGGAGTTGAGCAGTTCTTC. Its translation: CAWSGGLAGVEQFF.

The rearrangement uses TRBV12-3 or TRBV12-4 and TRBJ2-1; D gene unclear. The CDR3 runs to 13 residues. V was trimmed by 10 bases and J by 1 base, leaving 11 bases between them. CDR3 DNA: TGTGCCAACTCGAAGGATTCCTACAATGAGCAGTTCTTC. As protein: CANSKDSYNEQFF.

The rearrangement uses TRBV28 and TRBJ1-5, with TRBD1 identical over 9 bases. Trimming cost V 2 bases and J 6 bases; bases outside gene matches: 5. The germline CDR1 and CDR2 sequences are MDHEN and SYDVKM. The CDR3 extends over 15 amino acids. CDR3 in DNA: TGTGCCAGCAGTTTAGGGGCACAGGGGGCTCAGCCCCAGCATTTT. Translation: CASSLGAQGAQPQHF.

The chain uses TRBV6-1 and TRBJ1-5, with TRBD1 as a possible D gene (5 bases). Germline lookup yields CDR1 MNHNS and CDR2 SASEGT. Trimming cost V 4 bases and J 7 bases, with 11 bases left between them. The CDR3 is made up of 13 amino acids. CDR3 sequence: CASSGQQGQPQHF. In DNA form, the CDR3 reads TGTGCCAGCAGTGGACAGCAAGGACAGCCCCAGCATTTT.

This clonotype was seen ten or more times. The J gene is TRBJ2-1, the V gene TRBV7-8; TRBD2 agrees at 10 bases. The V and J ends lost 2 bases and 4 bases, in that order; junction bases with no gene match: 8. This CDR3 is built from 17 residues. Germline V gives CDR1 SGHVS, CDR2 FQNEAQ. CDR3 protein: CASSLISGRAPYNEQFF. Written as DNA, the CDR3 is TGTGCCAGCAGCTTAATAAGCGGGAGGGCCCCGTACAATGAGCAGTTCTTC.

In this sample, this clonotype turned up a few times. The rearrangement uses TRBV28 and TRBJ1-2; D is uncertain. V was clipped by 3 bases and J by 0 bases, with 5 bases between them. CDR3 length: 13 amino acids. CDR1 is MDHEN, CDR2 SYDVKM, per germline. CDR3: CASSLEANYGYTF. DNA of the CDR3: TGTGCCAGCAGTTTGGAGGCTAACTATGGCTACACCTTC.

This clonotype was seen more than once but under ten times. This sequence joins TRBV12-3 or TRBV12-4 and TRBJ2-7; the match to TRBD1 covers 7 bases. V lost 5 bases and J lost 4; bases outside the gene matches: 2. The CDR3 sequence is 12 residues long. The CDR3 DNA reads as TGTGCCAGCAGTGTGACAGGGTACGAGCAGTACTTC. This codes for CASSVTGYEQYF.

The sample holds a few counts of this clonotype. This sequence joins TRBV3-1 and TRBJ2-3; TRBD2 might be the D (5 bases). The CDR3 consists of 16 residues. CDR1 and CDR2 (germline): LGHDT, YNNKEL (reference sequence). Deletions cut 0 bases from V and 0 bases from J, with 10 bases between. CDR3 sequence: CASSQDLEGSTDTQYF. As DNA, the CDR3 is TGTGCCAGCAGCCAAGATCTTGAGGGTAGCACAGATACGCAGTATTTT.

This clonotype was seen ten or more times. In nucleotides, the CDR3 is TGCAGCGTGGGGGCTAGCGGCTTCTACGAGCAGTACTTC. This sequence encodes CSVGASGFYEQYF. The chain couples TRBV29-1 to TRBJ2-7, with D possibly being TRBD2 (7 bases). The V gene's germline CDR1 is SQVTM and CDR2 ANQGSEA. The ends were cut back, 6 bases at V and 3 bases at J, with 15 bases in the middle. The CDR3 has 13 amino acids.

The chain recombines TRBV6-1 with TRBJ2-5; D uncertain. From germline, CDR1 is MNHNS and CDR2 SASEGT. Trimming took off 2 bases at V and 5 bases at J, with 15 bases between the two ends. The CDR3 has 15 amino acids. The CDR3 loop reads CASSEWVENRETQYF. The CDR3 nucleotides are TGTGCCAGCAGTGAATGGGTTGAGAACCGGGAGACCCAGTACTTC.

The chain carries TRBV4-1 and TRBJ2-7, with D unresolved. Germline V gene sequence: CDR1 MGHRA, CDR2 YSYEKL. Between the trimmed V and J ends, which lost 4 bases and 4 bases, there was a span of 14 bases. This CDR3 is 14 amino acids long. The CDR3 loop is CASSRLPRDYEQYF. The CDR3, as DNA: TGCGCCAGCAGCCGACTCCCTAGGGATTACGAGCAGTACTTC.

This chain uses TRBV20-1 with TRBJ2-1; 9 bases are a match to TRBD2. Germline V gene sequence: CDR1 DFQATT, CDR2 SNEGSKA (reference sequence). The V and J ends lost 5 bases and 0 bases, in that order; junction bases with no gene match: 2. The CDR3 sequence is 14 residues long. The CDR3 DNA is TGCAGTGCTCTTAGCGGGAGCTCCTACAATGAGCAGTTCTTC. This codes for CSALSGSSYNEQFF.

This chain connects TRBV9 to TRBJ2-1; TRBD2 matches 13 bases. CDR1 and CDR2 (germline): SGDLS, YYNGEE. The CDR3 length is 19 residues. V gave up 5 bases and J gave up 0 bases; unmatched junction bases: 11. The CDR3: CASRGTSGRGPGSYNEQFF. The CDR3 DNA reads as TGTGCCAGCAGGGGAACTAGCGGGAGGGGCCCCGGCTCCTACAATGAGCAGTTCTTC.

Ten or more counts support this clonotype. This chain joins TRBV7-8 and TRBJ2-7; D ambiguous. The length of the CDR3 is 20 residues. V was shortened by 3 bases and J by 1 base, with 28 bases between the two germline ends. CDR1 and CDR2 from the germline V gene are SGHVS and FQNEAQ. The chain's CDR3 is CASSFYRPYNRVLPSYEQYF. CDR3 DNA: TGTGCCAGCAGCTTCTATCGCCCCTACAATAGGGTTCTCCCTTCCTACGAGCAGTACTTC. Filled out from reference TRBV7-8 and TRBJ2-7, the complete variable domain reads GAGVSQSPRYKVAKRGQDVALRCDPISGHVSLFWYQQALGQGPEFLTYFQNEAQLDKSGLPSDRFFAERPEGSVSTLKIQRTQQEDSAVYLCASSFYRPYNRVLPSYEQYFGPGTRLTVT.

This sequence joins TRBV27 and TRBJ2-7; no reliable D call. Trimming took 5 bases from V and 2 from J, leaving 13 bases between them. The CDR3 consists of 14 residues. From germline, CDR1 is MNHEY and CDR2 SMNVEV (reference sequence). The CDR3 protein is CASSRKAETYEQYF. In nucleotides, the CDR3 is TGTGCCAGCAGTAGGAAGGCAGAAACCTACGAGCAGTACTTC.

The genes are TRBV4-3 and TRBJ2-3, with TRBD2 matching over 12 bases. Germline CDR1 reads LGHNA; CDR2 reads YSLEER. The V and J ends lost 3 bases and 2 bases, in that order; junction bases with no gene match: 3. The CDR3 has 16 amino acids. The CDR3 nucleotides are TGCGCCAGCAGCCACCGGACTAGCGGGGCCACAGATACGCAGTATTTT. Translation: CASSHRTSGATDTQYF.

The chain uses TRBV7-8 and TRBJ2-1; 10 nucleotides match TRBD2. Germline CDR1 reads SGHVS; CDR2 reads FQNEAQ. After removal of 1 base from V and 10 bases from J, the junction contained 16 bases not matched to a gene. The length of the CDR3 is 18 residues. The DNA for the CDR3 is TGTGCCAGCAGCTTAGTTAGAGAAGCTCTAGCGGGAGCCCGGGAGCAGTTCTTC. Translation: CASSLVREALAGAREQFF.

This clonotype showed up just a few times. Written as DNA, the CDR3 is TGCAGTGCTAGTGCGGCAGGGACCGTCCAGAATTCACCCCTCCACTTT. Encoded protein: CSASAAGTVQNSPLHF. The chain recombines TRBV20-1 with TRBJ1-6, with a weak D call TRBD1 (5 bases). Trimming took off 3 bases at V and 7 bases at J, with 19 bases between the two ends. Germline V CDR1 and CDR2: DFQATT, SNEGSKA (reference sequence). The CDR3 loop spans 16 amino acids.

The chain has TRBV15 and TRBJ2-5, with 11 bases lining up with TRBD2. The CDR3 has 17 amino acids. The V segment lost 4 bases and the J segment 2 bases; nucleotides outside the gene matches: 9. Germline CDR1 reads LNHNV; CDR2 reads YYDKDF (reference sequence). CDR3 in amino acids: CATSKSAIAGGQETQYF. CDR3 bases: TGTGCCACCAGCAAATCGGCTATAGCGGGAGGGCAAGAGACCCAGTACTTC.

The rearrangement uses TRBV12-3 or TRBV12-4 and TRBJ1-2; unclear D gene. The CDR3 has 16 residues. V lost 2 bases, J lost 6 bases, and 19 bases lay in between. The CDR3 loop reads CASSLSDSALADGYTF. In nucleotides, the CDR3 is TGTGCCAGCAGTTTATCTGATAGTGCGTTAGCGGATGGCTACACCTTC.

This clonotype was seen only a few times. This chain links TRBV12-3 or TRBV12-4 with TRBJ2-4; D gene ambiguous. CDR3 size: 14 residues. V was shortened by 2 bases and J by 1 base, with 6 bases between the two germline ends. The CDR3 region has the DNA TGTGCCAGCAGTTTACTTGGGGCCAAAAACATTCAGTACTTC. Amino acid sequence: CASSLLGAKNIQYF.